These 8 T cell receptor beta chains came from one sample sequenced in a study of early T cells in non-severe SARS-CoV-2 infection. TCRdb recomputed calls from the 5' RACE reads with MiXCR, one row per CDR3 protein. In the table there are around 60,000 distinct CDR3 sequences, 8.5% to 10% of which are singletons. Sequenced input: whole blood. These receptors were taken from an adult who was a healthcare worker with PCR-confirmed SARS-CoV-2 infection or an uninfected control (not recorded which).

This clonotype showed up many times. The J gene is TRBJ1-2, the V gene TRBV7-6; 7 bases are shared with TRBD1. The CDR3 loop spans 13 amino acids. With V trimmed by 5 bases and J by 4 bases, 4 bases remained unmatched. The germline V gene has CDR1 SGHVS and CDR2 FNYEAQ. CDR3 loop: CASSRGLSYGYTF. CDR3 nucleotide sequence: TGTGCCAGCAGCAGGGGGCTTTCCTATGGCTACACCTTC. Complete variable domain (other parts from reference TRBV7-6 and TRBJ1-2): GAGVSQSPRYKVTKRGQDVALRCDPISGHVSLYWYRQALGQGPEFLTYFNYEAQQDKSGLPNDRFSAERPEGSISTLTIQRTEQRDSAMYRCASSRGLSYGYTFGSGTRLTVV.

This rearrangement joins TRBV20-1 to TRBJ2-1, with a possible D match to TRBD2 (6 bases). Trimming took 0 bases from V and 9 from J, leaving 18 bases between them. Germline CDR1 and CDR2: DFQATT and SNEGSKA (reference sequence). This CDR3 spans 15 amino acids. The CDR3 reads CSARDSWRLESEQFF. The CDR3 DNA reads as TGCAGTGCTAGAGATTCCTGGAGACTAGAGAGTGAGCAGTTCTTC.

This clonotype was detected ten times or more. The chain links TRBV9 to TRBJ2-7, with TRBD2 matching over 8 bases. Germline trimming cut 4 bases from V and 4 bases from J; bases unmatched to any gene: 7. From germline, CDR1 is SGDLS and CDR2 YYNGEE. The CDR3 has 14 amino acids. DNA for the CDR3: TGTGCCAGCAGCCCCACCGGACTAGCATACGAGCAGTACTTC. Encoded protein: CASSPTGLAYEQYF.

This clonotype was seen repeatedly, ten times or more. The chain employs TRBV6-5 and TRBJ1-4; maybe TRBD1 (6 bases). The CDR3 length is 15 residues. The V end was cut by 3 bases, the J end by 6 bases, with 14 bases between. Germline V gene sequence: CDR1 MNHEY, CDR2 SVGAGI. The CDR3 region has the DNA TGTGCCAGCAGTTATGCAGACAGGAATTATGAAAAACTGTTTTTT. This gives the protein CASSYADRNYEKLFF.

The CDR3 reads CASSLNGGAYNEQFF. The DNA of the CDR3 is TGTGCCAGCAGTTTAAATGGGGGGGCTTACAATGAGCAGTTCTTC. The chain couples TRBV12-3 or TRBV12-4 to TRBJ2-1; D might be TRBD2 (7 bases). Trimming shortened V by 2 bases and J by 4 bases, and 12 bases separated the two germline ends. This CDR3 is built from 15 residues.

This clonotype was found a few times. This chain links TRBV29-1 with TRBJ2-5; TRBD1 or TRBD2 may be the D gene (5 bases each). Per the germline V gene, CDR1 is SQVTM and CDR2 is ANQGSEA. CDR3 length: 15 residues. V was trimmed by 1 base and J by 4 bases, leaving 16 bases between them. CDR3 amino acids: CSVEVPGPPGETQYF. The CDR3 DNA reads TGCAGCGTTGAAGTGCCGGGACCCCCCGGAGAGACCCAGTACTTC.

This clonotype was detected a few times. The rearrangement uses TRBV20-1 and TRBJ2-1, with D possibly being TRBD1 (6 bases). The CDR3 is 14 residues long. V was trimmed by 4 bases and J by 9 bases, leaving 19 bases between them. CDR1 is DFQATT and CDR2 is SNEGSKA in the germline V gene (reference sequence). Written as DNA, the CDR3 is TGCAGTGCTAACTCCCCAACAGGGTGGCCTGAGCAGTTCTTC. Amino acids: CSANSPTGWPEQFF.

In this sample, this clonotype turned up a few times. The chain has TRBV5-1 and TRBJ1-1; perhaps TRBD1 as D (6 bases). The V end lost 4 bases, the J end lost 2 bases, and 15 bases lay between the germline ends. CDR3 length: 15 residues. The V gene's germline CDR1 is SGHRS and CDR2 YFSETQ. This chain's CDR3 is CASSQGGGGNTEAFF. CDR3 DNA sequence: TGCGCCAGCAGCCAAGGCGGAGGGGGTAACACTGAAGCTTTCTTT.